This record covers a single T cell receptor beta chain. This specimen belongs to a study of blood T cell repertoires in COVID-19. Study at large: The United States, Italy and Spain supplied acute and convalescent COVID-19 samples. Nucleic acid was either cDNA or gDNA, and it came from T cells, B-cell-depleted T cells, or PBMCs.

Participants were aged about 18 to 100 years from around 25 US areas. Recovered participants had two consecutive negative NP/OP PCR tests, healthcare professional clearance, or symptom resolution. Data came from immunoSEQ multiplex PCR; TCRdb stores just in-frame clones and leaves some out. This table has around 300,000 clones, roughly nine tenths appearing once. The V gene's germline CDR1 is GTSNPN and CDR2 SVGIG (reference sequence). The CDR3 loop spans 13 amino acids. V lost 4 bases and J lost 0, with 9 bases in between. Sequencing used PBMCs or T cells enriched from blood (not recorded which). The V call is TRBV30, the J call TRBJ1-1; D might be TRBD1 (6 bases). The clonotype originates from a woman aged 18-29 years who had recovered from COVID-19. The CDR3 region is CAWIWTVNTEAFF. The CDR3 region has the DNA TGTGCCTGGATATGGACAGTGAACACTGAAGCTTTCTTT.